This is a list of T cell receptor beta chains from one sample in a study of OX40 agonist ivuxolimab in advanced cancers. Here immunoSEQ multiplex PCR was the method, and the copy in TCRdb shows in-frame clones only, minus some. The sample consists of tens of thousands of clones, 85% of them appearing once. The material sequenced was CD4+ or CD8+ T cells sorted from blood, taken in a trial of the OX40 agonist ivuxolimab. All receptors derive from an adult with an advanced solid tumor such as melanoma, head and neck, liver or kidney cancer. Both conserved end residues are part of each CDR3. A D gene is named only where the DNA matches it firmly. The size field is filled for only some rows; it gives once, few, many or a size class.

abundance: NA
len: 12
v_gene: TRBV2
d_gene: NA
j_gene: TRBJ2-7
CDR3aa: CASTRDVSEQYF
CDR3nt: TGTGCCAGCACTCGGGACGTTAGCGAGCAGTACTTC

abundance: NA
len: 15
v_gene: TRBV7-9
d_gene: NA
j_gene: TRBJ1-5
CDR3aa: CATAVGGGSNQPQHF
CDR3nt: TGTGCCACCGCGGTCGGAGGAGGGAGCAATCAGCCCCAGCATTTT

abundance: NA
len: 14
v_gene: TRBV10-3
d_gene: NA
j_gene: TRBJ1-1
CDR3aa: CAISESEGNTEAFF
CDR3nt: TGTGCCATCAGTGAGTCAGAAGGGAACACTGAAGCTTTCTTT

abundance: NA
len: 13
v_gene: TRBV4-3
d_gene: NA
j_gene: TRBJ1-4
CDR3aa: CASSQGGREKLFF
CDR3nt: TGCGCCAGCAGCCAAGGGGGACGTGAAAAACTGTTTTTT

abundance: few
len: 17
v_gene: TRBV5-5
d_gene: NA
j_gene: TRBJ2-7
CDR3aa: CASSLAMVGSYSYEQYF
CDR3nt: TGTGCCAGCAGCTTGGCCATGGTGGGGAGTTATTCCTACGAGCAGTACTTC

abundance: once
len: 14
v_gene: TRBV28
d_gene: NA
j_gene: TRBJ2-7
CDR3aa: CASSQTTPHYEQYF
CDR3nt: TGTGCCAGCAGTCAGACAACTCCCCATTACGAGCAGTACTTC

abundance: NA
len: 15
v_gene: TRBV6-5
d_gene: NA
j_gene: TRBJ2-2
CDR3aa: CASRPQGVGTGELFF
CDR3nt: TGTGCCAGCAGGCCACAGGGTGTTGGGACCGGGGAGCTGTTTTTT

abundance: once
len: 12
v_gene: TRBV2
d_gene: NA
j_gene: TRBJ1-4
CDR3aa: CASGGRREKLFF
CDR3nt: TGTGCCAGCGGAGGCCGGAGGGAAAAACTGTTTTTT

abundance: few
len: 17
v_gene: TRBV5-1
d_gene: TRBD2
j_gene: TRBJ2-5
CDR3aa: CASLLGASGGAGETQYF
CDR3nt: TGCGCCAGCTTACTTGGGGCTAGCGGGGGGGCCGGAGAGACCCAGTACTTC

abundance: NA
len: 15
v_gene: TRBV6-5
d_gene: TRBD2
j_gene: TRBJ2-7
CDR3aa: CASSRSGTSSYEQYF
CDR3nt: TGTGCCAGCAGCCGTAGCGGGACCTCCTCCTACGAGCAGTACTTC

abundance: few
len: 14
v_gene: TRBV5-1
d_gene: NA
j_gene: TRBJ2-5
CDR3aa: CASSLRGSQETQYF
CDR3nt: TGCGCCAGCAGCTTGAGGGGCAGCCAAGAGACCCAGTACTTC

abundance: NA
len: 17
v_gene: TRBV9
d_gene: NA
j_gene: TRBJ2-1
CDR3aa: CASSVGRERRVRNEQFF
CDR3nt: TGTGCCAGCAGCGTAGGGAGGGAGAGGAGGGTAAGGAATGAGCAGTTCTTC

abundance: NA
len: 11
v_gene: TRBV6-1
d_gene: NA
j_gene: TRBJ2-2
CDR3aa: CASSRTGELFF
CDR3nt: TGTGCCAGCAGCAGGACCGGGGAGCTGTTTTTT

abundance: NA
len: 15
v_gene: TRBV2
d_gene: TRBD1
j_gene: TRBJ1-4
CDR3aa: CASRTGQGAGEKLFF
CDR3nt: TGTGCCAGCAGGACTGGACAGGGGGCTGGTGAAAAACTGTTTTTT

abundance: NA
len: 15
v_gene: TRBV6-6
d_gene: TRBD1
j_gene: TRBJ1-2
CDR3aa: CASSYGTGPNYGYTF
CDR3nt: TGTGCCAGCAGTTACGGGACAGGGCCTAACTATGGCTACACCTTC

abundance: NA
len: 13
v_gene: TRBV6-1
d_gene: NA
j_gene: TRBJ1-4
CDR3aa: CASSEIGGIKLFF
CDR3nt: TGTGCCAGCAGTGAAATTGGGGGGATAAAACTGTTTTTT

abundance: NA
len: 13
v_gene: TRBV7-2
d_gene: NA
j_gene: TRBJ2-5
CDR3aa: CASSLPVQETQYF
CDR3nt: TGTGCCAGCAGCTTACCGGTACAAGAGACCCAGTACTTC

abundance: once
len: 13
v_gene: TRBV27
d_gene: NA
j_gene: TRBJ1-4
CDR3aa: CASSPFLNEKLFF
CDR3nt: TGTGCCAGCAGTCCTTTTCTTAATGAAAAACTGTTTTTT

abundance: NA
len: 11
v_gene: TRBV20-1
d_gene: TRBD1
j_gene: TRBJ1-5
CDR3aa: CSATDRAAQHF
CDR3nt: TGCAGTGCTACAGACAGGGCCGCCCAGCATTTT

abundance: NA
len: 16
v_gene: TRBV5-8
d_gene: TRBD2
j_gene: TRBJ2-5
CDR3aa: CASSEGLAGAEETQYF
CDR3nt: TGTGCCAGCAGCGAGGGACTAGCGGGAGCGGAGGAGACCCAGTACTTC

abundance: NA
len: 16
v_gene: TRBV9
d_gene: TRBD2
j_gene: TRBJ2-7
CDR3aa: CASSVGDIREVYEQYF
CDR3nt: TGTGCCAGCAGCGTAGGGGATATTCGGGAGGTCTACGAGCAGTACTTC

abundance: NA
len: 15
v_gene: TRBV7-2
d_gene: TRBD2
j_gene: TRBJ2-3
CDR3aa: CASSLTSGSRNTQYF
CDR3nt: TGTGCCAGCAGCTTAACTAGCGGAAGCCGGAATACGCAGTATTTT

abundance: NA
len: 11
v_gene: TRBV5-6
d_gene: TRBD1
j_gene: TRBJ2-7
CDR3aa: CASSSGGEQYF
CDR3nt: TGTGCCAGCAGCTCAGGGGGAGAGCAGTACTTC

abundance: NA
len: 13
v_gene: TRBV12-5
d_gene: NA
j_gene: TRBJ2-7
CDR3aa: CASGTPSSYEQYF
CDR3nt: TGTGCTAGTGGGACCCCGAGCTCCTACGAGCAGTACTTC

abundance: NA
len: 18
v_gene: TRBV4-2
d_gene: NA
j_gene: TRBJ1-3
CDR3aa: CASSREAGTPDSGNTIYF
CDR3nt: TGTGCCAGCAGCCGGGAGGCAGGGACACCCGACTCTGGAAACACCATATATTTT

abundance: NA
len: 14
v_gene: TRBV6-6
d_gene: NA
j_gene: TRBJ2-7
CDR3aa: CASSSDREFYEQYF
CDR3nt: TGTGCCAGCAGCTCCGACAGAGAGTTCTACGAGCAGTACTTC

abundance: NA
len: 15
v_gene: TRBV5-4
d_gene: NA
j_gene: TRBJ2-7
CDR3aa: CASSLAGASSYEQYF
CDR3nt: TGTGCCAGCAGCTTGGCGGGGGCAAGCTCCTACGAGCAGTACTTC

abundance: NA
len: 19
v_gene: TRBV28
d_gene: TRBD1
j_gene: TRBJ2-7
CDR3aa: CASSPLPGGGQGVGYEQYF
CDR3nt: TGTGCCAGCAGCCCGCTACCCGGGGGCGGACAGGGAGTAGGCTACGAGCAGTACTTC

abundance: NA
len: 13
v_gene: TRBV12-5
d_gene: NA
j_gene: TRBJ2-3
CDR3aa: CASGLFRADTQYF
CDR3nt: TGTGCTAGTGGTTTGTTTAGAGCGGATACGCAGTATTTT